Listed here are 5 T cell receptor beta chains from one sample, sequenced in a study of read filtering for tumor transcriptome and immune sequencing. The library was built from roughly 400 ng RNA with molecular barcoded adaptors for alpha/delta and beta/gamma chains. TCRdb re-called the reads through MiXCR, storing one row per CDR3 protein. The sample lists about 37,000 distinct CDR3 sequences, 10% to 15% seen once, with more than 30% in the top ten. The source material was a population of CD138-negative cells sorted from bone marrow. The receptor source for this set is a donor over 35 with multiple myeloma.

At least ten counts were recorded for this clonotype. This chain joins TRBV6-2 or TRBV6-3 and TRBJ2-1, with 8 bases aligning to TRBD2. Losses at the gene ends were 8 bases for V and 7 bases for J; bases not matched to a gene: 13. The CDR3 runs 15 residues. Germline CDR1 reads MNHEY; CDR2 reads SVGEGT. The CDR3 spells CASEPGRGGFNEQFF. CDR3 coding DNA: TGTGCCAGCGAACCCGGCCGGGGGGGCTTTAATGAGCAGTTCTTC.

This clonotype was picked up many times. This chain links TRBV11-1 with TRBJ1-1; no definite D call. The V gene's germline CDR1 is SGHAT and CDR2 FQDESV (reference sequence). Trimming cost V 0 bases and J 8 bases, with 7 bases left between them. This CDR3 has 12 residues. CDR3 residues: CASSLASYEAFF. The DNA for the CDR3 is TGTGCCAGCAGCTTAGCGTCATACGAAGCTTTCTTT. Full variable domain (missing parts from reference TRBV11-1 and TRBJ1-1): EAEVAQSPRYKITEKSQAVAFWCDPISGHATLYWYRQILGQGPELLVQFQDESVVDDSQLPKDRFSAERLKGVDSTLKIQPAELGDSAMYLCASSLASYEAFFGQGTRLTVV.

This clonotype occurred many times. V gene TRBV18 combines with J gene TRBJ1-1; 9 positions agree with TRBD1. The germline gives CDR1 KGHSH, CDR2 LQKENI. There are 14 residues in the CDR3. V was clipped by 4 bases and J by 3 bases; unmatched bases: 3. The CDR3 sequence is CASSQDRGHTEAFF. The CDR3 nucleotides read TGTGCCAGCTCACAGGACAGGGGCCACACTGAAGCTTTCTTT.

This clonotype came up once. One junction end disagrees with the germline gene, perhaps due to a read error. CDR3 amino acids: CACSFQGLGEQYF. In nucleotides, the CDR3 is TGTGCCTGCAGCTTTCAGGGGCTGGGGGAGCAGTACTTC. The chain combines TRBV7-9 with TRBJ2-7, with D perhaps matching TRBD1 (6 bases). This CDR3 spans 13 amino acids. Germline V gives CDR1 SEHNR, CDR2 FQNEAQ (reference sequence).

With respect to this clonotype: The junction departs from the called germline gene at one end, perhaps through a read error. The V call is TRBV28, the J call TRBJ2-7; perhaps TRBD1 as D (5 bases). From germline, CDR1 is MDHEN and CDR2 SYDVKM. The CDR3 contains 14 residues. CDR3 protein: CASSPPQGSYKQYF. In DNA form, the CDR3 reads TGTGCCAGCAGCCCCCCCCAGGGCTCCTACAAGCAGTACTTC.